The 6 T cell receptor beta chains presented below share a single source sample, sequenced in a study of beta chain features in type 1 diabetes. Points from the study as a whole: The study found moderately but significantly shorter TCRB CDR3s in all four CD4+ subsets of Type 1 diabetes patients.

No antigen has been identified for these receptors. The isolated RNA, all of it, was reverse transcribed, so expressed TCRB transcripts were what got sequenced. Method: immunoSEQ multiplex PCR; TCRdb's copy keeps in-frame clones and lacks some. This sample carries hundreds of thousands of clones, around an eighth of them seen once, and the ten largest clones take less than 0.025%. What was sequenced was naive CD4+ T cells from blood. These TCRs come from a man aged 18 to 30 with type 1 diabetes.

This clone was detected only a few times. The rearrangement uses TRBV30 and TRBJ1-1; D is unresolved. The CDR3 length is 9 residues. The V gene's germline CDR1 is GTSNPN and CDR2 SVGIG (reference sequence). Trimming took 5 bases from V and 11 from J, leaving 9 bases between them. The CDR3 bases are TGTGCCTGGGGATACGGGGCTTTCTTT. This sequence encodes CAWGYGAFF.

This clone was counted only a few times. This chain joins TRBV4-1 and TRBJ2-7; no reliable D call. This CDR3 spans 13 amino acids. Trimming took off 1 base at V and 1 base at J, with 5 bases between the two ends. Germline V gene data show CDR1 as MGHRA and CDR2 as YSYEKL. CDR3: CASSQVGSYEQYF. As DNA, the CDR3 is TGCGCCAGCAGCCAAGTCGGGTCCTACGAGCAGTACTTC.

V usage is TRBV2 and J usage is TRBJ1-5; no firm D call. Trimming cost V 1 base and J 9 bases, with 7 bases left between them. Germline-derived CDR1 and CDR2 are SNHLY and FYNNEI. This CDR3 is built from 12 residues. The DNA for the CDR3 is TGTGCCAGCAGTGAAGTTGAGGGGCCCCAGCATTTT. This translates into CASSEVEGPQHF.

The chain uses TRBV4-1 and TRBJ1-5; TRBD1 matches at 11 bases. V shed 2 bases and J 4 bases; nucleotides not matched to a gene: 7. CDR3 length: 17 amino acids. From germline, CDR1 is MGHRA and CDR2 YSYEKL. In DNA, the CDR3 is TGCGCCAGCAGCCAAACACCCGGGACAGGGGGAAATCAGCCCCAGCATTTT. Translating it yields CASSQTPGTGGNQPQHF.

This clone was picked up a small number of times. The V and J genes are TRBV5-6 and TRBJ1-2, with D possibly TRBD1 on 5 matching bases. V lost 2 bases and J lost 0, with 8 bases in between. CDR3 length: 14 amino acids. CDR1 is SGHDT, CDR2 YYEEEE, per germline. The CDR3 DNA reads TGTGCCAGCAGCTTCGGCAGGGCTAACTATGGCTACACCTTC. It yields the protein CASSFGRANYGYTF. Complete variable domain (other parts from reference TRBV5-6 and TRBJ1-2): DAGVTQSPTHLIKTRGQQVTLRCSPKSGHDTVSWYQQALGQGPQFIFQYYEEEERQRGNFPDRFSGHQFPNYSSELNVNALLLGDSALYLCASSFGRANYGYTFGSGTRLTVV.

The sample holds a few counts of this clone. This rearrangement joins TRBV20-1 to TRBJ2-1, with D unclear. CDR3 length equals 11 residues. The germline gives CDR1 DFQATT, CDR2 SNEGSKA (reference sequence). Trimming left V 7 bases short and J 6 bases short, with 10 bases between. The CDR3 DNA reads TGCAGTGTTCACCGGGTCAATGAGCAGTTCTTC. Its protein is CSVHRVNEQFF.